The 6 T cell receptor beta chains in this list originate from one sample, sequenced in a study of blood T cell repertoires in COVID-19. Sequencing used immunoSEQ multiplex PCR; TCRdb keeps in-frame clones, though not all of them. The sample records hundreds of thousands of clones, approximately 86% being singletons. Sequencing was done on a sample of peripheral blood. These receptors were collected from a woman in her twenties or thirties with COVID-19, enrolled during active disease.

This chain uses TRBV15 with TRBJ2-7, with D possibly matching TRBD2 (6 bases). V dropped 1 base and J dropped 0 bases, with 10 bases sitting between them. The CDR3 sequence is 15 residues long. The germline V gene encodes CDR1 LNHNV and CDR2 YYDKDF (reference sequence). The CDR3 region has the DNA TGTGCCACCAGCAGAGCGGCGGGAAGCTCCTACGAGCAGTACTTC. Encoded protein: CATSRAAGSSYEQYF. Using reference TRBV15 and TRBJ2-7 for the parts outside the CDR3, the full variable domain is DAMVIQNPRYQVTQFGKPVTLSCSQTLNHNVMYWYQQKSSQAPKLLFHYYDKDFNNEADTPDNFQSRRPNTSFCFLDIRSPGLGDTAMYLCATSRAAGSSYEQYFGPGTRLTVT.

This sequence joins TRBV6-2 or TRBV6-3 and TRBJ1-1; 11 positions agree with TRBD1. The junction had 4 bases not matched to a gene; V was cut back by 4 bases and J by 3 bases. CDR1 is MNHEY, CDR2 SVGEGT, per germline. The CDR3 has 15 amino acids. The CDR3 region is CASSWTGGGYTEAFF. The CDR3, as DNA: TGTGCCAGCAGTTGGACAGGGGGCGGTTACACTGAAGCTTTCTTT.

This clone was counted a few times. V and J are TRBV7-3 and TRBJ2-2; TRBD2 matches 8 bases. The germline CDR1 and CDR2 sequences are SGHTA and FQGTGA. The length of the CDR3 is 14 residues. Losses at the gene ends were 4 bases for V and 7 bases for J; bases not matched to a gene: 5. The CDR3 DNA reads as TGTGCCAGCAGCTACGGGACTAGAGGCGGGGAGCTGTTTTTT. Amino acid sequence: CASSYGTRGGELFF.

This clone appeared a few times. The rearrangement uses TRBV12-5 and TRBJ1-2; TRBD1 matches 10 bases. Trimming cost V 6 bases and J 8 bases; bases outside gene matches: 9. Germline V gene data show CDR1 as LGHNT and CDR2 as FRNRAP. This CDR3 has 14 residues. The CDR3 DNA is TGTGCTAGTGGAACAAAAGGGACAGGGGAAGGCTACACCTTC. It codes for CASGTKGTGEGYTF.

The DNA for the CDR3 is TGTGCCAGCAGCCCCCGCCAGGGGAACACCTATGGCTACACCTTC. It is translated as CASSPRQGNTYGYTF. The V call is TRBV7-8, the J call TRBJ1-2; tentative D call: TRBD1 (6 bases). Per germline, CDR1 SGHVS and CDR2 FQNEAQ. The V gene lost 5 bases and the J gene lost 4 bases, with 17 bases spanning the gap. The CDR3 extends over 15 amino acids.

This chain connects TRBV3-1 (or the pseudogene TRBV3-2) to TRBJ2-5, with D perhaps matching TRBD1 (6 bases). CDR1 and CDR2 from the germline V gene are LGHDT and YNNKEL (reference sequence). V lost 5 bases and J 6 bases, leaving 13 bases between the germline ends. There are 13 residues in the CDR3. This CDR3 reads CASSSRGSKTQYF. Here the CDR3 DNA reads TGTGCCAGCAGCTCCAGGGGATCTAAGACCCAGTACTTC.